A single T cell receptor beta chain is shown here with its context. This sample stems from a study of blood T cell repertoires in COVID-19. About the study: Researchers got acute and convalescent COVID-19 samples from the United States, Italy and Spain. In each case, the material was cDNA or gDNA derived from T cells, B-cell-depleted T cells, or PBMCs.

Per the original methods: Scientists estimated how many nucleated cells there were by amplifying reference gene primers. Produced via immunoSEQ multiplex PCR; TCRdb's table is partial and in-frame only. The D gene and trimming were derived from the DNA, and the V and J assignments and clone size from that table. The sample lists some 190,000 clones, 85% to 90% occurring once. The specimen sequenced was peripheral blood. This receptor was obtained from an older woman with acute or convalescent COVID-19.

CDR3 bases: TGTGCCAGTAGTTCAGGGAATCAGCCCCAGCATTTT. Encoded protein: CASSSGNQPQHF. This chain connects TRBV19 to TRBJ1-5; possible D gene TRBD1, 5 bases. The V end lost 5 bases, the J end lost 4 bases, and 6 bases lay between the germline ends. CDR3 length: 12 residues. Germline lookup yields CDR1 LNHDA and CDR2 SQIVND (reference sequence).